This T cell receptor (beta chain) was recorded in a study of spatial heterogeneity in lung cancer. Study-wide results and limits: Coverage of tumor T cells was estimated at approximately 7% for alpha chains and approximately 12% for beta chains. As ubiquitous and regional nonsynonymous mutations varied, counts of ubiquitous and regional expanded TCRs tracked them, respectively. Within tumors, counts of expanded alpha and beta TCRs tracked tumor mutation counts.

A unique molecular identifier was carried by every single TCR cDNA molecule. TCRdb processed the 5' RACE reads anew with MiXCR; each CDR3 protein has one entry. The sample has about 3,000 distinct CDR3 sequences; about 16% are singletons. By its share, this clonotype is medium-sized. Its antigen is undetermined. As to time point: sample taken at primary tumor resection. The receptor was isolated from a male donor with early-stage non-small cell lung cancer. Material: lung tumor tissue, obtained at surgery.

Written as DNA, the CDR3 is TGTGCCAGCAGTTCCGGGACAGGGGACACTTCACCCCTCCACTTT. It specifies CASSSGTGDTSPLHF. The V call is TRBV27, the J call TRBJ1-6, with TRBD1 matching 10 bases. The CDR3 spans 15 residues. The V and J ends lost 4 bases and 9 bases, in that order; junction bases with no gene match: 6. Germline V gives CDR1 MNHEY, CDR2 SMNVEV (reference sequence).